The next 13 T cell receptor beta chains were all read from a single sample in a study of identical twins. TCRdb redid the calling of the 5' RACE reads with MiXCR, one entry per CDR3 protein. The data contain some 500,000 distinct CDR3 sequences, roughly an eighth of them singletons. The same sample was also studied in work on yellow fever vaccine responses in identical twins.

The sample taken for sequencing was CD4+ T cells sorted from blood. These receptors originate from a young woman in good health.

This clonotype was found many times. This CDR3 reads CASSSPGTGYYNEQFF. The CDR3 nucleotides are TGTGCCAGCAGTTCCCCCGGGACTGGGTACTACAATGAGCAGTTCTTC. The gene calls are TRBV6-5 and TRBJ2-1; possible D gene TRBD2, 6 bases. CDR3 length: 16 amino acids. Germline loops: CDR1 MNHEY, CDR2 SVGAGI. The V and J ends lost 4 bases and 3 bases respectively, with 16 bases between them.

This clonotype has only one observation. The J gene is TRBJ2-4, the V gene TRBV7-2; 8 nucleotides match TRBD1. Per the germline V gene, CDR1 is SGHTA and CDR2 is FQGNSA. The CDR3 totals 15 residues. V dropped 5 bases and J dropped 6; count of bases not matched to a gene: 9. The CDR3 protein is CASSARQGPGNIQYF. The DNA for the CDR3 is TGTGCCAGCAGCGCCCGACAGGGGCCAGGAAACATTCAGTACTTC.

This clonotype was observed a single time. The chain combines TRBV6-1 with TRBJ2-1; D might be TRBD2 (6 bases). V was shortened by 6 bases and J by 3 bases, with 21 bases between the two germline ends. This CDR3 has 17 amino acids. From germline, CDR1 is MNHNS and CDR2 SASEGT. The CDR3 DNA is TGTGCCAGCAGCCGCGCCCCATCTAGCGTTTACTACAATGAGCAGTTCTTC. Translation gives CASSRAPSSVYYNEQFF.

In its sample, this clonotype was seen a few times. The V call is TRBV9, the J call TRBJ2-7, with 7 positions matching TRBD2. Per the germline V gene, CDR1 is SGDLS and CDR2 is YYNGEE. The V and J ends lost 0 bases and 6 bases, in that order; junction bases with no gene match: 3. CDR3 length equals 13 residues. In DNA, the CDR3 is TGTGCCAGCAGCGTAGGCGGGGGTCCCGAGCAGTACTTC. As protein: CASSVGGGPEQYF.

The genes are TRBV9 and TRBJ1-1; 9 bases agree with TRBD1. The trim removed 4 bases at V and 5 bases at J, leaving 6 bases unmatched. This CDR3 is built from 14 residues. Germline values: CDR1 SGDLS, CDR2 YYNGEE. DNA of the CDR3: TGTGCCAGCAGCCTAGGACAGGGGCCGACTGAAGCTTTCTTT. Protein sequence: CASSLGQGPTEAFF.

In its sample, this clonotype was seen a few times. The V and J genes are TRBV6-1 and TRBJ1-2, with a possible D match to TRBD1 (5 bases). Trimming shortened V by 8 bases and J by 3 bases, and 19 bases separated the two germline ends. CDR1 and CDR2 from the germline V gene are MNHNS and SASEGT. The CDR3 has 15 residues. CDR3 protein: CASRQGNSRHYGYTF. CDR3 in DNA: TGTGCCAGCCGCCAGGGCAACAGCCGACACTATGGCTACACCTTC.

This clonotype was observed a few times. The CDR3 sequence: CASSRFFRDRLDNEQFF. The CDR3 bases are TGTGCCAGCAGCCGATTCTTCCGGGACAGGCTAGACAATGAGCAGTTCTTC. The rearrangement joins TRBV3-1 to TRBJ2-1; the match to TRBD1 covers 8 bases. After removal of 4 bases from V and 5 bases from J, the junction contained 13 bases not matched to a gene. The CDR3 contains 17 residues. Germline-derived CDR1 and CDR2 are LGHDT and YNNKEL (reference sequence).

CDR3 sequence (DNA): TGTGCCAGCAGCTTAGTTCTACGATCTGGGGCCAACGTCCTGACTTTC. Its protein product is CASSLVLRSGANVLTF. The rearrangement joins TRBV7-2 to TRBJ2-6, with no clear D. The CDR3 loop spans 16 amino acids. V lost 1 base, J lost 1 base, and 8 bases lay in between. Germline V gives CDR1 SGHTA, CDR2 FQGNSA.

This clonotype has only a few counts. This sequence joins TRBV11-2 and TRBJ2-1; D is perhaps TRBD1 or TRBD2 (6 bases each). Trimming shortened V by 6 bases and J by 1 base, and 13 bases separated the two germline ends. CDR3 length: 15 residues. The germline CDR1 and CDR2 sequences are SGHAT and FQNNGV. The CDR3 bases are TGTGCCAGCAGTAGGGGGGCGTTATCCTACAATGAGCAGTTCTTC. This translates into CASSRGALSYNEQFF.

V is TRBV20-1 and J is TRBJ2-1; possible D gene TRBD2, 6 bases. The CDR3 sequence is 16 residues long. The V gene lost 5 bases and the J gene lost 2 bases, with 19 bases spanning the gap. Per the germline V gene, CDR1 is DFQATT and CDR2 is SNEGSKA (reference sequence). The CDR3 nucleotides are TGCAGTGCTCCTAATGGGGAGACTAGTGCCTACAATGAGCAGTTCTTC. Its translation: CSAPNGETSAYNEQFF.

This clonotype was seen a handful of times. The chain has TRBV12-3 or TRBV12-4 and TRBJ1-1; D remains ambiguous. V was cut by 3 bases and J by 12 bases, with 20 bases left in between. The CDR3 has 14 residues. The CDR3 reads CASSFGQSGSGTFF. As DNA, the CDR3 is TGTGCCAGCAGTTTCGGCCAGTCAGGTTCGGGAACTTTCTTT.

This clonotype occurred a few times. V gene TRBV2 combines with J gene TRBJ1-5; no clear D gene. Germline assignment: CDR1 SNHLY and CDR2 FYNNEI. This CDR3 has 12 amino acids. V lost 8 bases and J lost 9, with 14 bases in between. In DNA, the CDR3 is TGTGCCAGCGGAGAGGGCGGTCGGCCCCAGCATTTT. Its protein product is CASGEGGRPQHF.

The chain carries TRBV7-9 and TRBJ1-4; D is perhaps TRBD1 (6 bases). The CDR3 covers 13 residues. Trimming took 5 bases from V and 8 from J, leaving 12 bases between them. CDR1 and CDR2 from the germline V gene are SEHNR and FQNEAQ (reference sequence). The CDR3 spells CASSRGQQEKLFF. The CDR3 nucleotides are TGTGCCAGCAGCCGGGGACAACAAGAAAAACTGTTTTTT.